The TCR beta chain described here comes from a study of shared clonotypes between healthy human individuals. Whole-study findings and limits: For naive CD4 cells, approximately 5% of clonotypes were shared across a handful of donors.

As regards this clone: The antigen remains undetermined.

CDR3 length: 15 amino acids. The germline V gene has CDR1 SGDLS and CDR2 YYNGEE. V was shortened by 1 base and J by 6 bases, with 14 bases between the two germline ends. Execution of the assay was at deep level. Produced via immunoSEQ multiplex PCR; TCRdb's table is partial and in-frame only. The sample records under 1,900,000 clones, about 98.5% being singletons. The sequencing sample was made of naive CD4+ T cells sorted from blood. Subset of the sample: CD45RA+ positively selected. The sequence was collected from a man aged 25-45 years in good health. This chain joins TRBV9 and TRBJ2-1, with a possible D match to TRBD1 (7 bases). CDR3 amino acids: CASSVSAQGGNEQFF. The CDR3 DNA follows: TGTGCCAGCAGCGTATCGGCGCAGGGGGGCAATGAGCAGTTCTTC.